The 7 T cell receptor beta chains reported below all come from one sample, sequenced in a study of blood T cell repertoires in COVID-19. Sequencing used immunoSEQ multiplex PCR; TCRdb keeps in-frame clones, though not all of them. The sample holds 60,000 to 90,000 clones, around 74% seen once. The sample consisted of peripheral blood. These receptors came from a human donor with acute or convalescent COVID-19. The donor label of this sample is uncertain.

This clone showed up just a few times. The V gene is TRBV7-8, the J gene TRBJ2-1; tentatively, D is TRBD2 (7 bases). The germline gives CDR1 SGHVS, CDR2 FQNEAQ. Between the trimmed V and J ends, which lost 5 bases and 5 bases, there was a span of 13 bases. This CDR3 spans 14 amino acids. The CDR3 DNA sequence: TGTGCCAGCAGCGCGGGGGACACCCACAATGAGCAGTTCTTC. It encodes CASSAGDTHNEQFF.

This clone was observed a handful of times. The V gene is TRBV18, the J gene TRBJ1-5, with 7 bases aligning to TRBD1. CDR3 length: 19 amino acids. CDR1 KGHSH and CDR2 LQKENI come from the germline V gene. V shed 1 base and J 0 bases; nucleotides not matched to a gene: 12. The CDR3 DNA is TGTGCCAGCTCACCACTTCCTACAGGGGAGGTGAATAGCAATCAGCCCCAGCATTTT. Its translation: CASSPLPTGEVNSNQPQHF.

This chain connects TRBV2 to TRBJ1-3; D not resolved. V was cut by 3 bases and J by 1 base, with 7 bases left in between. Germline CDR1 is SNHLY and CDR2 is FYNNEI. The CDR3 runs 14 residues. In DNA, the CDR3 is TGTGCCAGCAGTGAGCCCAGGTCTGGAAACACCATATATTTT. Protein sequence: CASSEPRSGNTIYF.

The genes are TRBV7-2 and TRBJ1-1; D is unresolved. CDR3 length: 11 residues. The germline V gene has CDR1 SGHTA and CDR2 FQGNSA. V lost 4 bases and J lost 8, with 8 bases in between. The CDR3 region has the DNA TGTGCCAGCAGCTCTGGGCCGGAAGCTTTCTTT. It translates to CASSSGPEAFF.

The rearrangement uses TRBV5-4 and TRBJ2-1; D is perhaps TRBD2 (5 bases). From germline, CDR1 is SGHNT and CDR2 YYREEE (reference sequence). V lost 6 bases and J 0 bases, leaving 13 bases between the germline ends. The CDR3 runs to 15 residues. Here the CDR3 reads CASTPGLSSYNEQFF. The CDR3 coding sequence is TGTGCCAGCACTCCAGGACTGAGCTCCTACAATGAGCAGTTCTTC. Based on the CDR3 plus reference TRBV5-4 and TRBJ2-1, the full variable domain is ETGVTQSPTHLIKTRGQQVTLRCSSQSGHNTVSWYQQALGQGPQFIFQYYREEENGRGNFPPRFSGLQFPNYSSELNVNALELDDSALYLCASTPGLSSYNEQFFGPGTRLTVL.

CDR3 protein: CASSVDAGGYNEQFF. CDR3 DNA sequence: TGTGCCAGCAGCGTAGATGCGGGGGGCTACAATGAGCAGTTCTTC. This sequence joins TRBV9 and TRBJ2-1; 8 nucleotides align to TRBD2. Germline lookup yields CDR1 SGDLS and CDR2 YYNGEE. V lost 0 bases, J lost 3 bases, and 2 bases stayed unmatched. The length of the CDR3 is 15 residues. The full variable domain, completed using reference TRBV9 and TRBJ2-1, is DSGVTQTPKHLITATGQRVTLRCSPRSGDLSVYWYQQSLDQGLQFLIQYYNGEERAKGNILERFSAQQFPDLHSELNLSSLELGDSALYFCASSVDAGGYNEQFFGPGTRLTVL.

This clone was counted only a few times. The V call is TRBV7-9, the J call TRBJ1-5; perhaps TRBD1 as D (6 bases). The CDR3 runs to 15 residues. Germline V gene sequence: CDR1 SEHNR, CDR2 FQNEAQ (reference sequence). V shed 4 bases and J shed 1 base, with 11 bases lying between them. DNA for the CDR3: TGTGCCAGCAGCTCCTCAGGGGTGAGCAATCAGCCCCAGCATTTT. Amino acid sequence: CASSSSGVSNQPQHF.